This TCR beta chain is drawn from a study of CD8 T cells in ankylosing spondylitis. Study-wide results and caveats: Earlier authors reported some of these motif variants in reactive arthritis synovial fluid and blood. Clones tied to disease were said to be significantly enriched in matched ankylosing spondylitis synovial fluid.

Preparation of TCR beta libraries was done by quantitative 5'-RACE with molecular barcodes. MiXCR, run by TCRdb on the 5' RACE reads, gives a single entry per CDR3 protein. This sample yields about 190,000 distinct CDR3 sequences, of which 10% to 15% are seen a single time; 11% belongs to the top ten. The CDR3 is 15 amino acids. Germline CDR1 and CDR2: DFQATT and SNEGSKA (reference sequence). Concerning this clonotype itself: Its matching antigen is unknown. A read error is possible here, since a much larger clone lies one base away.

This chain uses TRBV20-1 with TRBJ2-2; TRBD1 agrees at 8 bases. Source material: blood, either unsorted or a sorted T cell fraction (not recorded which). The source of this sequence is a female donor with ankylosing spondylitis or in good health (not recorded which). CDR3 region: CCAPRTGKESGELFF. The CDR3 DNA is TGCTGTGCTCCCAGGACAGGGAAGGAATCCGGGGAGCTGTTTTTT.